The clone carrying this TCR beta chain was seen only a few times. What it binds is unknown. The data derive from a study of CD8+ T cells in alopecia areata. Whole-study context: Treated patients were scored for severity by percent of scalp affected. Study conclusions and caveats: More clonal than normal scalp was lesional scalp, particularly alopecia totalis/universalis. Numerous expanded lesional clones remained in scalp and blood during tofacitinib. Tofacitinib significantly decreased scalp clonality and expanded CD8+ clones among top 100.

RNA extraction and reverse transcription yielded cDNA as sequencing template. Profiled with immunoSEQ multiplex PCR; TCRdb holds only in-frame clones, not every one. The sample lists around 200,000 clones, around three fifths seen once, with 4% to 4.5% in the top ten. The treatment denotes: oral pan-JAK inhibitor, 5-10 mg twice daily. The CDR3 extends over 13 amino acids. Trimming removed 10 bases from V and 1 base from J; junction bases left unmatched: 2. Germline CDR1 SNHLY, CDR2 FYNNEI. The clonotype originates from a human donor with alopecia areata. The sample here was CD4+ T cells sorted from blood, taken at week 4, from a patient treated with tofacitinib. The J gene is TRBJ2-2, the V gene TRBV2; TRBD1 aligns across 8 bases. The CDR3 nucleotides read TGTGCCAACAGGGGGATGAACACCGGGGAGCTGTTTTTT. As protein: CANRGMNTGELFF.